This T cell receptor beta chain came from a study of cytomegalovirus exposure and HLA in healthy donors (dated by TCRdb to about 2017). About the full investigation: According to an earlier analysis of 450 to 650 of the donors, roughly 180 million T cells yielded some 110 million unique TCR beta sequences and 276 Gb of sequence data. Along with the approximately 600-subject first cohort, a separate validation cohort of some 130 different subjects was used. HLA typing included class I and class II loci at four-digit resolution. About 310 gigabases of sequencing data and around 87 million unique TCR sequences were included in an early release covering around 650 HLA-typed donors. In an earlier analysis of 550 to 700 of the donors, high-throughput TCR beta sequencing was used to judge whether each TCR beta V gene segment behaved as functional or pseudogenic. Among the approximately 420 genotyped donors, around 79% belonged to the genetic ancestry cluster associated with self-reported Caucasian donors. Typing coverage varied by locus: roughly 629-630 donors for A, B, C, DRB1 and DQB1; 500 to 550 for DQA1; some 610 for DPA1; around 490 for DPB1. Among roughly 400 genotyped donors of the cohort, an average of around 250,000 unique TCR beta nucleotide sequences was sequenced per donor, of which 15% to 20% were non-productive. About five DR-DQ haplotypes were treated as single units for association and clustering because of strong linkage in the cohort. Donor age, sex, ethnicity and CMV serostatus were collected together with the repertoire data. In a later genetic analysis, genome-wide SNP genotypes for 398 of the 666 donors were used, and that subset was treated as a discovery cohort. To predict cytomegalovirus infection status, the study combined high-throughput TCR immunosequencing, statistical association of individual TCRs with disease status, and machine learning. All discovery cohort repertoires had been generated on a single sequencing platform. A later analysis re-analyzed previously published TCR beta repertoires from hundreds of donors and added high-resolution HLA genotyping to study TCR occurrence patterns. The aim of the study was to test whether cataloging public T cell receptors could identify signatures of past pathogen exposure. The study profiled the T cell repertoires of approximately 700 subjects by immunosequencing and related them to cytomegalovirus serostatus. Rather than using new phenotypic data, the later analysis identified candidate immune exposures from TCR beta sequences and from how often those sequences occurred across donors. Overall study outcomes, separate from this receptor: Because some donors lacked HLA typing at each locus, the association tests relied only on the typed subset. A further reported finding was that TCR beta sequences accurately predicted the HLA-A and HLA-B alleles for most subjects in the first cohort. An earlier analysis of 587 of the donors showed that most TCR beta V segments appeared in productive rearrangements either about 87% or about 30% of the time, which broadly matched IMGT annotations. Most CMV-associated TCR beta chains appeared to be HLA-restricted in a later analysis, and the HLA associations seemed to be driven largely by CMV exposure. Presence/absence analyses assumed roughly uniform sequencing depth across donors, an assumption that may not hold. Assigning TCR associations to individual alleles was difficult when HLA alleles, especially DR and DQ, strongly co-occurred. In the study, 150 to 200 TCR beta chains were listed as associated with cytomegalovirus. According to a later analysis, TCR association rates differed among HLA loci, with DRB1 alleles showing the most associated TCRs and HLA-C alleles showing the fewest. Correlated functional status among segregating V segments might reflect linkage disequilibrium, but an unknown experimental factor could not be ruled out. Compared with the 666-donor mean, donors in an Asian-associated ancestry cluster had fewer N-insertions in productive TCRs, according to a later genetic analysis. Specific HLA alleles were associated with over 15,000 TCR beta sequences at a false discovery rate of 0.05 in a later analysis. Around 16 rarely observed V segments, including chromosome 9 orphons, were excluded from the earlier analysis of several hundred of the donors because counts were too low. The authors suggested that the approach could potentially be extended to other disease states and immunological phenotypes. In vitro tests confirmed that a few of the cytomegalovirus-associated TCR beta chains recognize cytomegalovirus antigens. Several of the top co-occurrence clusters appeared to be linked to parvovirus B19, influenza, CMV and Epstein-Barr virus, according to a later analysis. Most TCR sequences were observed very rarely across donors, whereas some public TCRs were present in many individuals. The cohort was sequenced for TCR beta chains only, and without alpha or paired-chain data the features that could be detected were limited. The classifier was reported to diagnose cytomegalovirus status with high specificity and sensitivity in both the original cohort and the validation cohort. CMV serostatus was the only immune exposure information available for the cohort. A cluster of highly shared sequence variants was judged likely to be a technical artifact of the sequencing pipeline. V-gene and J-gene trimming of TCR beta chains was associated with a missense DCLRE1C variant in a later genetic analysis, and the association was replicated in an independent cohort. A later analysis found that HLA-associated TCR beta chains were more clonally expanded and had lower generation probabilities than equally common non-associated chains.

Details on this clone: Its recognized antigen is unknown. The input lacks base qualities; no much larger clone sits a single base away.

Library generation was performed with the immunoSEQ multiplex PCR assay. For the multiplex PCR, a mixture combining 60 forward primers for TCR Vbeta segments and 13 reverse primers for TCR Jbeta segments was used. Amplification of the CDR3 region of rearranged TCR beta genes was performed with a multiplex PCR assay on genomic DNA. Amplified TCR beta libraries were sequenced as 87-base-pair reads on the Illumina HiSeq System. On the authors' methods: A later analysis counted tens of millions of unique TCR beta chains across the 700 or so repertoires, and around 9.9 million of these chains were shared by at least two donors. A nearest-neighbor algorithm error-corrected the raw reads and collapsed the reads into unique sequences, merging closely related sequences to remove PCR and sequencing errors. Alignment of CDR3 sequences to IMGT reference sequences was used to assign V, D and J gene segments. Each retained sequence needed at least a six-nucleotide match to both a V gene segment and a J gene segment. A rearrangement was called productive if the CDR3 had no stop codons and remained in frame with V and J, and every other rearrangement was called non-productive. Following IMGT convention, CDR3 was defined as the stretch from the second conserved V-encoded cysteine to the conserved J-encoded phenylalanine. The earlier analysis of a few hundred of the donors excluded sequences that lacked an unambiguous match to a single V gene segment. An earlier analysis of over 450 of the donors classified V segments as functional when productive rearrangements were above 56.7% and as segregating when the standard deviation between donors was above 5%. A statistical classification framework was built for diagnosing cytomegalovirus status from the catalog of TCR beta chain sequences. V and J gene assignment, in a later analysis, came from comparing TCR nucleotide sequences with IMGT/GENE-DB human TR gene sequences. A later analysis assigned CDR3 sequences and most-parsimonious VDJ recombination scenarios with the TCRdist pipeline. In a later analysis, each TCR beta chain was defined by its CDR3 amino acid sequence together with its V-gene family, and reads lacking a unique V-gene family were excluded. As a way to deal with suspected cross-contamination and a sequencing artifact, a later analysis dropped under 600 nucleotide sequences that were highly shared and had low generation probability. For each public chain, a later analysis derived a clonal expansion index from normalized ranks of inferred template counts within each repertoire. In a later analysis, generation probabilities were computed with a VDJ recombination model fitted to out-of-frame rearrangements, and the resulting probabilities were checked against IGoR. A later analysis scored TCR-TCR, TCR-HLA and TCR-CMV co-occurrence with hypergeometric tests, applying a repertoire-size bias correction to TCR pairs. False discovery rates were estimated in a later analysis by permuting HLA or CMV assignments 20 times. In a later analysis, co-occurring TCRs were grouped with DBSCAN, and TCRdist sequence similarity was added when clustering was performed within HLA-allele-positive subsets. Co-occurrence clustering excluded repertoires with fewer than 30,000 or more than 120,000 public chains, plus five with anomalous nucleotide sharing. Here the immuneACCESS table is served through TCRdb, limited to in-frame sequences with V and J called. Missing clones are a known gap in these copies; in checked studies unresolved V genes cover under half, and the rest lacks a known reason. That table is the source of V, J and clone size, and D and trimming were worked out from the DNA. This sample lists hundreds of thousands of clones; around 85% were detected once. The ten largest account for approximately 0.22% of the sample.

The cohort consisted of 600 to 750 healthy bone marrow donors. At the time of sampling, all cohort members were nominally healthy, though unrecorded immune exposures were likely present. The donor tested CMV seronegative and was one of the 352 seronegative cohort members. A peripheral blood sample was provided by each donor, and peripheral blood mononuclear cells were used for TCR beta sequencing. The Qiagen DNeasy Blood Extraction Kit was used to extract genomic DNA from the blood cell samples. This clonotype was sampled from a girl aged 2-10 years in good health and CMV-seronegative. The specimen was PBMCs.

The bases are TGTGCCAGCAAGACAGGGAGTATAGCAGATACGCAGTATTTT. Its coded protein is CASKTGSIADTQYF. The sequence links TRBV2 to TRBJ2-3, and TRBD1 aligns with 7 junction nucleotides. Based on the germline V gene, the CDR1 and CDR2 sequences are SNHLY and FYNNEI. The CDR3 runs 14 amino acids, cysteine and phenylalanine included. Just the 42-base CDR3 DNA is kept, in frame starting at base 1. V is trimmed back by 7 bases and J by 4 bases, and the junction contains 8 bases that no gene match accounts for.